These T cell receptor beta chains were read from a single sample in a study of T cells in Graves' hyperthyroidism and ophthalmopathy. TCRdb fed the multiplex PCR reads into MiXCR, producing one record per CDR3 protein. The sample carries more than 45,000 distinct CDR3 sequences, roughly 49% recorded once. What was sequenced was blood. The receptor source for this set is a woman aged 30 to 39 with Graves' ophthalmopathy. The CDR3 runs from the conserved cysteine through the conserved F or W. The order of the fields is D gene, clone size, J gene, V gene, CDR3 protein, CDR3 DNA. The D gene is left open where the match is weak. Part of the rows lack a size; the others show once, few, many or a class for expanded clones.

d_gene: -
abundance: -
j_gene: TRBJ2-2
v_gene: TRBV7-3
CDR3aa: CASSARPGADGELFF
CDR3nt: TGTGCCAGCAGCGCACGCCCGGGGGCTGACGGGGAGCTGTTTTTT

d_gene: -
abundance: medium-sized
j_gene: TRBJ2-7
v_gene: TRBV7-2
CDR3aa: CASSPHYSRHYEQYF
CDR3nt: TGTGCCAGCAGCCCCCATTACAGCAGGCACTACGAGCAGTACTTC

d_gene: -
abundance: many
j_gene: TRBJ2-7
v_gene: TRBV12-3/TRBV12-4
CDR3aa: CASSFSRRDYEQYF
CDR3nt: TGTGCCAGCAGTTTTAGTAGGAGGGATTACGAGCAGTACTTC

d_gene: TRBD1
abundance: -
j_gene: TRBJ2-7
v_gene: TRBV7-9
CDR3aa: CASSRDRGFWFDF
CDR3nt: TGTGCCAGCAGCCGGGACAGGGGATTCTGGTTCGACTTC

d_gene: -
abundance: many
j_gene: TRBJ2-2
v_gene: TRBV6-5
CDR3aa: CASRRTSTGELFF
CDR3nt: TGTGCCAGCAGGAGAACAAGCACCGGGGAGCTGTTTTTT

d_gene: -
abundance: -
j_gene: TRBJ2-3
v_gene: TRBV5-1
CDR3aa: CASSWVGVSTDTQYF
CDR3nt: TGCGCCAGCAGCTGGGTCGGAGTTTCTACAGATACGCAGTATTTT

d_gene: -
abundance: medium-sized
j_gene: TRBJ2-1
v_gene: TRBV7-9
CDR3aa: CASSLVRDEQFF
CDR3nt: TGTGCCAGCAGCTTAGTCAGGGATGAGCAGTTCTTC

d_gene: -
abundance: many
j_gene: TRBJ1-1
v_gene: TRBV6-1
CDR3aa: CASSEARALEAFF
CDR3nt: TGTGCCAGCAGTGAGGCCAGGGCCCTTGAAGCTTTCTTT

d_gene: -
abundance: -
j_gene: TRBJ1-2
v_gene: TRBV7-3
CDR3aa: CASSPGSYNGYTF
CDR3nt: TGTGCCAGCAGCCCGGGCTCCTACAATGGCTACACCTTC

d_gene: -
abundance: once
j_gene: TRBJ2-1
v_gene: TRBV19
CDR3aa: CASSREHYSYNEQFF
CDR3nt: TGTGCCAGTAGTCGAGAACATTACTCCTACAATGAGCAGTTCTTC

d_gene: TRBD2
abundance: many
j_gene: TRBJ2-4
v_gene: TRBV10-1
CDR3aa: CASSGEGRNIQYF
CDR3nt: TGCGCCAGCAGTGGGGAGGGCCGAAACATTCAGTACTTC

d_gene: -
abundance: -
j_gene: TRBJ2-7
v_gene: TRBV7-9
CDR3aa: CASSLRPGVVYEQYF
CDR3nt: TGTGCCAGCAGCTTGAGACCAGGGGTCGTGTACGAGCAGTACTTC

d_gene: TRBD2
abundance: -
j_gene: TRBJ2-3
v_gene: TRBV19
CDR3aa: CASTLGGTSGSTDTQYF
CDR3nt: TGTGCCAGTACCCTGGGGGGGACTAGCGGGAGCACAGATACGCAGTATTTT

d_gene: TRBD2
abundance: many
j_gene: TRBJ2-5
v_gene: TRBV24-1
CDR3aa: CATSVTSGRQETQYF
CDR3nt: TGTGCCACCAGTGTAACTAGCGGGCGGCAAGAGACCCAGTACTTC

d_gene: -
abundance: -
j_gene: TRBJ2-7
v_gene: TRBV19
CDR3aa: CASSKGPSGEQYF
CDR3nt: TGTGCCAGTAGTAAGGGACCTTCGGGGGAGCAGTACTTC

d_gene: -
abundance: -
j_gene: TRBJ2-1
v_gene: TRBV10-2
CDR3aa: CASTAGTDNEQFF
CDR3nt: TGCGCCAGCACCGCGGGAACCGACAATGAGCAGTTCTTC

d_gene: TRBD2
abundance: medium-sized
j_gene: TRBJ2-7
v_gene: TRBV7-3
CDR3aa: CASSLAGGPYEQYF
CDR3nt: TGTGCCAGCAGCTTAGCGGGAGGGCCCTACGAGCAGTACTTC

d_gene: TRBD1
abundance: medium-sized
j_gene: TRBJ1-2
v_gene: TRBV24-1
CDR3aa: CATSVYRGGGVYGYTF
CDR3nt: TGTGCCACCAGTGTATACAGAGGAGGGGGCGTATATGGCTACACCTTC

d_gene: -
abundance: -
j_gene: TRBJ2-7
v_gene: TRBV20-1
CDR3aa: CSASPRDGRLYEQYF
CDR3nt: TGCAGTGCTAGTCCCCGGGATGGCAGGCTTTACGAGCAGTACTTC

d_gene: -
abundance: many
j_gene: TRBJ2-7
v_gene: TRBV28
CDR3aa: CASNAGLDEQYF
CDR3nt: TGTGCCAGCAACGCAGGGTTAGACGAGCAGTACTTC

d_gene: -
abundance: many
j_gene: TRBJ1-1
v_gene: TRBV10-3
CDR3aa: CAISESDKGDTEAFF
CDR3nt: TGTGCCATCAGTGAGTCTGACAAGGGGGACACTGAAGCTTTCTTT